These 8 T cell receptor beta chains were all obtained from the same sample, sequenced in a study of shared T cell receptors in the human thymus. Data came from immunoSEQ multiplex PCR; TCRdb stores just in-frame clones and leaves some out. The data show about 500,000 clones, with 70% to 80% seen just once and about 0.013% held by the top ten. A further study also used this sample, focusing on human thymus T cells.

Material: thymocytes. The receptors come from a boy younger than two with a congenital heart defect.

This rearrangement joins TRBV20-1 to TRBJ2-5; D gene unclear. The CDR3 sequence is 11 residues long. Trimming cost V 3 bases and J 12 bases, with 14 bases left between them. Germline V gene lookup returns CDR1 DFQATT and CDR2 SNEGSKA (reference sequence). CDR3 DNA sequence: TGCAGTGCTAGTGCGGCTAGAACCAAGTACTTC. Its protein product is CSASAARTKYF.

The chain carries TRBV19 and TRBJ2-1; 11 bases fit TRBD2. The CDR3 totals 15 residues. J lost 4 bases, V lost 6 bases, and 5 bases had no gene match. Germline V CDR1 and CDR2: LNHDA, SQIVND (reference sequence). CDR3 coding DNA: TGTGCCAGTAGCATTAGCGGGAGGGGTTACAATGAGCAGTTCTTC. Protein sequence: CASSISGRGYNEQFF.

The V gene is TRBV2, the J gene TRBJ1-1, with D unclear. CDR1 is SNHLY, CDR2 FYNNEI, per germline. The CDR3 extends over 15 amino acids. V lost 4 bases and J 0 bases, leaving 12 bases between the germline ends. The CDR3 DNA is TGTGCCAGCAGTGTGGACTCCATGATGAACACTGAAGCTTTCTTT. Translation: CASSVDSMMNTEAFF.

The chain couples TRBV30 to TRBJ2-2; 13 bases align to TRBD2. The length of the CDR3 is 16 residues. The germline V gene encodes CDR1 GTSNPN and CDR2 SVGIG (reference sequence). Trimming at V came to 8 bases and at J to 1 base, leaving 7 bases not matched to a gene. The CDR3 DNA sequence: TGTGCCGGCGCGCGGACTAGCGGGAGGAACACCGGGGAGCTGTTTTTT. This sequence encodes CAGARTSGRNTGELFF.

The chain combines TRBV4-1 with TRBJ2-1; 12 positions match TRBD2. The germline gives CDR1 MGHRA, CDR2 YSYEKL. The CDR3 spans 15 residues. V trimming: 3 bases; J trimming: 8 bases; junction bases outside the gene matches: 5. The CDR3: CASSQLAGGPHEQFF. CDR3 DNA: TGCGCCAGCAGCCAGCTAGCGGGAGGGCCCCATGAGCAGTTCTTC.

This rearrangement joins TRBV4-3 to TRBJ2-1; 13 positions match TRBD2. This CDR3 comprises 17 residues. V shed 0 bases and J 9 bases; nucleotides not matched to a gene: 8. Germline CDR1 is LGHNA and CDR2 is YSLEER. CDR3 loop: CASSQDQLAGGPGEQFF. Here the CDR3 DNA reads TGCGCCAGCAGCCAAGACCAACTAGCGGGAGGGCCCGGTGAGCAGTTCTTC.

The gene calls are TRBV6-6 and TRBJ2-1; perhaps TRBD2 as D (5 bases). With 10 bases removed from V and 9 bases from J, the gap between germline ends came to 10 bases. Germline V CDR1 and CDR2: MNHNY, SVGAGI (reference sequence). This CDR3 contains 10 residues. CDR3 in DNA: TGTGCCACCGGGGTGGCTGAGCAGTTCTTC. It is translated as CATGVAEQFF.

A single count supports this clone. The rearrangement joins TRBV19 to TRBJ1-5; 7 bases are shared with TRBD1. The V segment lost 3 bases and the J segment 7 bases; nucleotides outside the gene matches: 12. Looked up from germline, CDR1 is LNHDA and CDR2 is SQIVND (reference sequence). The CDR3 spans 16 residues. CDR3: CASSMIDRVVWQPQHF. In DNA, the CDR3 is TGTGCCAGTAGTATGATCGACAGGGTGGTGTGGCAGCCCCAGCATTTT.